The 16 T cell receptor beta chains in this list originate from one sample, sequenced in a study of blood T cell repertoires in COVID-19. Measured with immunoSEQ multiplex PCR; TCRdb has only the in-frame clones, and not every one. The table shows about 93,000 clones, with around four fifths occurring only once. The sample consisted of peripheral blood. The receptors come from a human donor in a cohort sampled during active COVID-19.

This chain links TRBV7-6 with TRBJ1-1, with 7 bases fitting TRBD1. V trimming: 6 bases; J trimming: 3 bases; junction bases outside the gene matches: 4. The CDR3 is 13 residues long. Germline assignment: CDR1 SGHVS and CDR2 FNYEAQ. CDR3 region: CASRLTGDTEAFF. CDR3 in DNA: TGTGCCAGCAGGTTAACAGGGGACACTGAAGCTTTCTTT.

CDR3 DNA: TGTGCCAGCAGCCTAGGGCACACACTAGGGGGCCTAGCCAAAAACATTCAGTACTTC. Its protein is CASSLGHTLGGLAKNIQYF. The rearrangement links TRBV3-1 (or the pseudogene TRBV3-2) to TRBJ2-4, with 7 bases lining up with TRBD1. Germline assignment: CDR1 LGHDT and CDR2 YNNKEL (reference sequence). The CDR3 extends over 19 amino acids. V shed 4 bases and J 0 bases; nucleotides not matched to a gene: 15.

This clone was found a few times. The V gene is TRBV6-6, the J gene TRBJ2-7, with 14 nucleotides matching TRBD2. Germline CDR1 and CDR2: MNHNY and SVGAGI (reference sequence). The CDR3 is made up of 16 amino acids. V trimming: 2 bases; J trimming: 4 bases; junction bases outside the gene matches: 4. The CDR3 sequence: CASSYETSGRGYEQYF. In DNA form, the CDR3 reads TGTGCCAGCAGTTACGAGACTAGCGGGAGGGGGTACGAGCAGTACTTC.

This clone was detected only a few times. This sequence joins TRBV20-1 and TRBJ1-2, with 9 bases lining up with TRBD1. V trimming: 5 bases; J trimming: 4 bases; junction bases outside the gene matches: 20. The germline gives CDR1 DFQATT, CDR2 SNEGSKA (reference sequence). The CDR3 runs to 18 residues. The CDR3 is CSARGERRGQGDSYGYTF. CDR3 bases: TGCAGTGCTCGTGGGGAGCGGCGGGGACAGGGAGACTCCTATGGCTACACCTTC.

The CDR3 sequence: CATSKPGTGGSYEQYF. In DNA, the CDR3 is TGTGCCACCAGCAAACCCGGGACAGGGGGTTCCTACGAGCAGTACTTC. This chain uses TRBV15 with TRBJ2-7; TRBD1 aligns across 11 bases. The CDR3 covers 16 residues. Germline V gene data show CDR1 as LNHNV and CDR2 as YYDKDF (reference sequence). Trimming removed 4 bases from V and 1 base from J; junction bases left unmatched: 6.

The chain employs TRBV14 and TRBJ2-7; weak D call: TRBD1 (6 bases). There are 14 residues in the CDR3. With 4 bases removed from V and 1 base from J, the gap between germline ends came to 11 bases. Per germline, CDR1 SGHDN and CDR2 FVKESK. CDR3 protein: CASSRNGQSYEQYF. The DNA for the CDR3 is TGTGCCAGCAGCCGAAACGGACAGTCCTACGAGCAGTACTTC.

The chain couples TRBV27 to TRBJ1-2; TRBD1 agrees at 9 bases. V was clipped by 4 bases and J by 7 bases; unmatched bases: 4. Germline V CDR1 and CDR2: MNHEY, SMNVEV (reference sequence). This CDR3 comprises 13 residues. The CDR3 is CASSSTGGSGYTF. The CDR3 bases are TGTGCCAGCAGTTCCACAGGGGGCAGTGGCTACACCTTC.

The chain combines TRBV7-2 with TRBJ2-5; TRBD2 aligns across 11 bases. J gave up 5 bases and V 5 bases, and 4 bases lay outside the gene matches. Germline CDR1 is SGHTA and CDR2 is FQGNSA. This CDR3 region has 14 residues. The CDR3 coding sequence is TGTGCCAGCAGCCTTAGCGGGGGGGCGGAGACCCAGTACTTC. Its translation is CASSLSGGAETQYF.

CDR3 amino acids: CASSLKLGGSGKSGELFF. The CDR3 nucleotides read TGTGCCAGCAGCTTAAAACTGGGCGGTAGCGGGAAGTCCGGGGAGCTGTTTTTT. The gene calls are TRBV7-9 and TRBJ2-2; 8 nucleotides match TRBD2. The length of the CDR3 is 18 residues. The germline V gene encodes CDR1 SEHNR and CDR2 FQNEAQ (reference sequence). Trimming removed 2 bases from V and 6 bases from J; junction bases left unmatched: 14.

The rearrangement links TRBV19 to TRBJ2-3, with D uncertain. The length of the CDR3 is 14 residues. V was clipped by 1 base and J by 2 bases, with 7 bases between them. In germline, CDR1 is LNHDA, CDR2 SQIVND (reference sequence). CDR3 residues: CASSIVGHTDTQYF. CDR3 nucleotides: TGTGCCAGTAGTATAGTTGGCCACACAGATACGCAGTATTTT.

The chain carries TRBV28 and TRBJ1-1; TRBD1 matches 9 bases. Germline V lookup: CDR1 MDHEN, CDR2 SYDVKM. The CDR3 has 15 amino acids. V was pared by 5 bases and J by 8 bases, with 12 bases of the junction left unmatched. As DNA, the CDR3 is TGTGCCAGCAGTACTCCCGGGACAGGGACAGGGGAAGCTTTCTTT. It encodes CASSTPGTGTGEAFF.

This chain connects TRBV6-1 to TRBJ1-2, with 9 bases that match TRBD1. Trimming removed 1 base from V and 8 bases from J; junction bases left unmatched: 8. CDR3 length equals 15 residues. In germline, CDR1 is MNHNS, CDR2 SASEGT. DNA for the CDR3: TGTGCCAGCAGTGAAGGGCGGACAGGGGCGCCCGGCTACACCTTC. As protein: CASSEGRTGAPGYTF.

This chain joins TRBV6-6 and TRBJ1-2, with a tentative D call TRBD1 (5 bases). Trimming left V 7 bases short and J 4 bases short, with 10 bases between. The CDR3 contains 12 residues. Germline CDR1 reads MNHNY; CDR2 reads SVGAGI (reference sequence). The CDR3 loop reads CASTGGSYGYTF. As DNA, the CDR3 is TGTGCCAGCACGGGGGGGTCCTATGGCTACACCTTC.

This clone was seen a handful of times. The CDR3 DNA reads as TGCGCCAGCAGTAGGGACTCCTCCTCGGGCGAGCAGTACTTC. Amino acid sequence: CASSRDSSSGEQYF. The chain is built from TRBV10-1 and TRBJ2-7, with D perhaps matching TRBD2 (6 bases). From germline, CDR1 is WNHNN and CDR2 SYGVQD (reference sequence). With 5 bases removed from V and 6 bases from J, the gap between germline ends came to 17 bases. The CDR3 has 14 amino acids.

This clone was counted at least ten times. The V and J genes are TRBV5-6 and TRBJ2-7, with a possible D match to TRBD1 (8 bases). CDR3 length: 14 amino acids. Germline-derived CDR1 and CDR2 are SGHDT and YYEEEE. Trimming stripped 4 bases from V and 3 bases from J, with 14 bases between. The CDR3 nucleotides read TGTGCCAGCAGCCAGCGGGACAGGCGCTACGAGCAGTACTTC. It encodes CASSQRDRRYEQYF.

The chain recombines TRBV29-1 with TRBJ2-1, with a possible D match to TRBD2 (5 bases). Germline V lookup: CDR1 SQVTM, CDR2 ANQGSEA. CDR3 length: 12 amino acids. The germline V and J ends were trimmed by 3 bases and 4 bases, with 7 bases remaining between them. The DNA of the CDR3 is TGCAGCGTTGATGACTATTACAATGAGCAGTTCTTC. Protein sequence: CSVDDYYNEQFF.